This TCR beta chain comes out of a study of cytomegalovirus exposure and HLA in healthy donors. PCR amplification relied on 60 Vbeta primers (plus 13 Jbeta primers). Produced via immunoSEQ multiplex PCR; TCRdb's table is partial and in-frame only. The sample has about 110,000 clones; approximately 82% are singletons. V shed 3 bases and J shed 2 bases, with 8 bases lying between them. Germline V gene data show CDR1 as LNHDA and CDR2 as SQIVND (reference sequence). The CDR3 totals 14 residues. Sequencing was done on a sample of PBMCs. The chain is built from TRBV19 and TRBJ2-1; possibly TRBD1 for D (5 bases). The sequence derives from a man between 40 and 49 years old in good health and CMV-seronegative. CDR3 bases: TGTGCCAGTAGTATGGGGCAGACCTACAATGAGCAGTTCTTC. Its protein product is CASSMGQTYNEQFF.